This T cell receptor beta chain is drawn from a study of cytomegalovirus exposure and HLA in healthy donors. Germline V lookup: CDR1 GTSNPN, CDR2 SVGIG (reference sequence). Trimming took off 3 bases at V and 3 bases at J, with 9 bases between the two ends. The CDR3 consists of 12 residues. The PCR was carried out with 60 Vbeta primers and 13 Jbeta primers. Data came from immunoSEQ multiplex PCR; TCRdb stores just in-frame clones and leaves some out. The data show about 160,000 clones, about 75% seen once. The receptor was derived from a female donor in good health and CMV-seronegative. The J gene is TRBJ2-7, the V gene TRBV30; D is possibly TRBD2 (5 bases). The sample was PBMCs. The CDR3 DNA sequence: TGTGCCTGGAGCGCGGGCAGCTACGAGCAGTACTTC. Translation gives CAWSAGSYEQYF.